Shown below are 32 T cell receptor beta chains from a single sample sequenced in a study of cytomegalovirus exposure and HLA in healthy donors. The PCR made use of 60 Vbeta and 13 Jbeta primers. TCRdb keeps only in-frame clones here, not all; method: immunoSEQ multiplex PCR. The sample carries some 190,000 clones, more than 65% recorded once. The sequencing input was PBMCs. The receptors shown here come from a female donor in good health and CMV-seronegative.

The J gene is TRBJ2-7, the V gene TRBV30; D may be TRBD1 (9 bases). This CDR3 is 14 amino acids long. The V gene's germline CDR1 is GTSNPN and CDR2 SVGIG (reference sequence). Deletions cut 7 bases from V and 2 bases from J, with 18 bases between. This CDR3 is CASSGGTGTYEQYF. The CDR3 bases are TGTGCCTCCTCGGGAGGGACAGGGACCTACGAGCAGTACTTC.

The chain carries TRBV18 and TRBJ1-1; 10 nucleotides match TRBD1. Per germline, CDR1 KGHSH and CDR2 LQKENI. The CDR3 extends over 16 amino acids. The V segment lost 0 bases and the J segment 4 bases; nucleotides outside the gene matches: 5. In DNA form, the CDR3 reads TGTGCCAGCTCACCACCCGGGACAGGGGTTGGCACTGAAGCTTTCTTT. Its protein is CASSPPGTGVGTEAFF. The variable domain in full, completed from reference TRBV18 and TRBJ1-1, reads NAGVMQNPRHLVRRRGQEARLRCSPMKGHSHVYWYRQLPEEGLKFMVYLQKENIIDESGMPKERFSAEFPKEGPSILRIQQVVRGDSAAYFCASSPPGTGVGTEAFFGQGTRLTVV.

This rearrangement joins TRBV5-1 to TRBJ1-4; 9 bases are a match to TRBD1. This CDR3 spans 14 amino acids. Trimming cost V 4 bases and J 8 bases; bases outside gene matches: 6. Germline V lookup: CDR1 SGHRS, CDR2 YFSETQ. CDR3 DNA: TGCGCCAGCAGCGCCGGGACAGGGCGGGAAAAACTGTTTTTT. Protein product: CASSAGTGREKLFF. Based on the CDR3 plus reference TRBV5-1 and TRBJ1-4, the full variable domain is KAGVTQTPRYLIKTRGQQVTLSCSPISGHRSVSWYQQTPGQGLQFLFEYFSETQRNKGNFPGRFSGRQFSNSRSEMNVSTLELGDSALYLCASSAGTGREKLFFGSGTQLSVL.

This chain uses TRBV5-6 with TRBJ2-7; D not certain. The CDR3 has 16 amino acids. In germline, CDR1 is SGHDT, CDR2 YYEEEE. V was shortened by 0 bases and J by 4 bases, with 17 bases between the two germline ends. CDR3 sequence reads: CASSLAHTESWYEQYF. In DNA, the CDR3 is TGTGCCAGCAGCTTGGCCCATACGGAGAGCTGGTACGAGCAGTACTTC.

The table lists this clone with a few counts. Other DNA sequences in this specimen translate into the identical CDR3. The CDR3: CASSAGSYNEQFF. The CDR3 nucleotides are TGTGCCAGCAGCGCCGGGTCCTACAATGAGCAGTTCTTC. The chain uses TRBV9 and TRBJ2-1, with D uncertain. The CDR3 runs to 13 residues. V shed 3 bases and J shed 1 base, with 5 bases lying between them. Germline lookup yields CDR1 SGDLS and CDR2 YYNGEE. Using reference TRBV9 and TRBJ2-1 for the parts outside the CDR3, the full variable domain is DSGVTQTPKHLITATGQRVTLRCSPRSGDLSVYWYQQSLDQGLQFLIQYYNGEERAKGNILERFSAQQFPDLHSELNLSSLELGDSALYFCASSAGSYNEQFFGPGTRLTVL.

This chain connects TRBV11-2 to TRBJ2-7, with 7 bases lining up with TRBD1. CDR1 is SGHAT, CDR2 FQNNGV, per germline. Germline trimming cut 6 bases from V and 6 bases from J; bases unmatched to any gene: 11. CDR3 size: 14 residues. DNA of the CDR3: TGTGCCAGCAGTTTGACAGGGATCCGGGGCGAGCAGTACTTC. It is translated as CASSLTGIRGEQYF.

This chain connects TRBV10-3 to TRBJ2-7; 7 positions agree with TRBD1. The CDR3 extends over 14 amino acids. Germline V CDR1 and CDR2: ENHRY, SYGVKD. With 5 bases clipped from V and 3 bases from J, the junction kept 7 bases outside the gene matches. The CDR3 protein is CAISPGTADYEQYF. CDR3 sequence (DNA): TGTGCCATCAGTCCCGGGACAGCAGACTACGAGCAGTACTTC.

The chain links TRBV28 to TRBJ2-5, with 7 bases that match TRBD1. Looked up from germline, CDR1 is MDHEN and CDR2 is SYDVKM. This CDR3 has 15 residues. V dropped 6 bases and J dropped 1; count of bases not matched to a gene: 8. CDR3 sequence reads: CASSPGGASQETQYF. As DNA, the CDR3 is TGTGCCAGCAGCCCAGGGGGAGCCTCCCAAGAGACCCAGTACTTC.

J is TRBJ2-2 and V is TRBV11-2; 7 nucleotides line up with TRBD2. V gave up 4 bases and J gave up 2 bases; unmatched junction bases: 7. CDR1 and CDR2 from the germline V gene are SGHAT and FQNNGV. The CDR3 covers 16 residues. The CDR3 spells CASSSPTSRNTGELFF. The CDR3, as DNA: TGTGCCAGCAGCTCCCCGACTAGCCGCAACACCGGGGAGCTGTTTTTT.

Here the CDR3 DNA reads TGTGCCAGTAGTACATACAGGATAACTAGCAATCAGCCCCAGCATTTT. As protein: CASSTYRITSNQPQHF. This chain uses TRBV19 with TRBJ1-5; D perhaps matches TRBD1 (5 bases). Germline CDR1 is LNHDA and CDR2 is SQIVND (reference sequence). V was trimmed by 4 bases and J by 0 bases, leaving 13 bases between them. The CDR3 is 16 residues long.

The chain recombines TRBV9 with TRBJ1-6; 8 nucleotides align to TRBD1. Losses at the gene ends were 0 bases for V and 8 bases for J; bases not matched to a gene: 4. This CDR3 has 15 amino acids. Germline V gives CDR1 SGDLS, CDR2 YYNGEE. CDR3 sequence: CASSVAGGQDSPLHF. The CDR3, as DNA: TGTGCCAGCAGCGTAGCGGGGGGACAGGATTCACCCCTCCACTTT. Supplemented by reference TRBV9 and TRBJ1-6, the full variable domain reads DSGVTQTPKHLITATGQRVTLRCSPRSGDLSVYWYQQSLDQGLQFLIQYYNGEERAKGNILERFSAQQFPDLHSELNLSSLELGDSALYFCASSVAGGQDSPLHFGNGTRLTVT.

The chain links TRBV25-1 to TRBJ1-6; 8 bases line up with TRBD1. The CDR3 contains 17 residues. The ends lost 4 bases at V and 2 bases at J; junction bases unmatched: 7. From germline, CDR1 is MGHDK and CDR2 SYGVNS. DNA for the CDR3: TGTGCCAGCAGTGGGGCTCTACAGGGGGCCTATAATTCACCCCTCCACTTT. Amino acid sequence: CASSGALQGAYNSPLHF.

The CDR3 nucleotides are TGTGCCAGCAGCTTTACCGCCCTCGCAGGTTATGAAAAACTGTTTTTT. This codes for CASSFTALAGYEKLFF. The chain has TRBV7-2 and TRBJ1-4; D is unresolved. V dropped 3 bases and J dropped 6 bases, with 17 bases sitting between them. The germline V gene has CDR1 SGHTA and CDR2 FQGNSA. The CDR3 sequence is 16 residues long.

The chain's CDR3 is CASSPSSGRSGEQFF. CDR3 in DNA: TGTGCCAGCAGCCCGAGTAGCGGGAGATCAGGTGAGCAGTTCTTC. The chain employs TRBV11-3 and TRBJ2-1; 9 positions match TRBD2. The CDR3 loop spans 15 amino acids. V shed 5 bases and J 9 bases; nucleotides not matched to a gene: 11. CDR1 is SGHNT, CDR2 YENEEA, per germline.

V is TRBV6-1 and J is TRBJ1-5; 7 bases are shared with TRBD1. Germline V CDR1 and CDR2: MNHNS, SASEGT. The CDR3 length is 14 residues. With 5 bases clipped from V and 9 bases from J, the junction kept 10 bases outside the gene matches. The CDR3 spells CASSSGDSLWPQHF. CDR3 coding DNA: TGTGCCAGCAGTTCTGGGGACAGCCTCTGGCCCCAGCATTTT.

The chain has TRBV5-1 and TRBJ2-5; D might be TRBD2 (5 bases). With 4 bases removed from V and 2 bases from J, the gap between germline ends came to 12 bases. This CDR3 comprises 14 residues. The germline V gene encodes CDR1 SGHRS and CDR2 YFSETQ. Here the CDR3 reads CASSSGPPQETQYF. Here the CDR3 DNA reads TGCGCCAGCAGCAGCGGACCCCCTCAAGAGACCCAGTACTTC.

The chain carries TRBV29-1 and TRBJ2-5; possible D gene TRBD2, 6 bases. Per germline, CDR1 SQVTM and CDR2 ANQGSEA. The CDR3 spans 16 residues. With 0 bases removed from V and 4 bases from J, the gap between germline ends came to 18 bases. CDR3 sequence (DNA): TGCAGCGTTGAAGACCTAGCATCTACCGGGGGAGAGACCCAGTACTTC. It specifies CSVEDLASTGGETQYF. Looking up the rest from reference TRBV29-1 and TRBJ2-5 gives the full variable domain: SAVISQKPSRDICQRGTSLTIQCQVDSQVTMMFWYRQQPGQSLTLIATANQGSEATYESGFVIDKFPISRPNLTFSTLTVSNMSPEDSSIYLCSVEDLASTGGETQYFGPGTRLLVL.

This sequence joins TRBV4-1 and TRBJ1-2, with 7 bases that match TRBD1. CDR1 and CDR2 (germline): MGHRA, YSYEKL. The CDR3 runs to 14 residues. The ends lost 4 bases at V and 7 bases at J; junction bases unmatched: 9. The CDR3: CASSPSTGLGGYTF. The CDR3 nucleotides read TGCGCCAGCAGCCCATCGACAGGGCTAGGTGGCTACACCTTC.

This chain links TRBV27 with TRBJ2-2, with 7 bases lining up with TRBD1. Germline V gene sequence: CDR1 MNHEY, CDR2 SMNVEV (reference sequence). V lost 6 bases, J lost 0 bases, and 1 base stayed unmatched. The CDR3 extends over 14 amino acids. CDR3 sequence (DNA): TGTGCCAGCAGGGGGACAGCGAACACCGGGGAGCTGTTTTTT. Translating gives CASRGTANTGELFF.

The V call is TRBV2, the J call TRBJ2-2; possibly TRBD2 for D (5 bases). V was shortened by 8 bases and J by 1 base, with 8 bases between the two germline ends. Germline V lookup: CDR1 SNHLY, CDR2 FYNNEI. The CDR3 contains 13 residues. The CDR3 is CASGSGNTGELFF. The CDR3 DNA sequence: TGTGCCAGCGGGAGCGGGAACACCGGGGAGCTGTTTTTT. The entire variable domain, with the rest obtained from reference TRBV2 and TRBJ2-2, is as follows: EPEVTQTPSHQVTQMGQEVILRCVPISNHLYFYWYRQILGQKVEFLVSFYNNEISEKSEIFDDQFSVERPDGSNFTLKIRSTKLEDSAMYFCASGSGNTGELFFGEGSRLTVL.

The V and J genes are TRBV11-3 and TRBJ2-7; 7 nucleotides align to TRBD2. In germline, CDR1 is SGHNT, CDR2 YENEEA. CDR3 length equals 15 residues. Trimming removed 1 base from V and 3 bases from J; junction bases left unmatched: 6. In nucleotides, the CDR3 is TGTGCCAGCAGCTTAGGGGGGACTACGGGCTACGAGCAGTACTTC. Encoded protein: CASSLGGTTGYEQYF.

Only a few counts were recorded for this clone. This rearrangement joins TRBV5-6 to TRBJ1-2, with D tentatively TRBD1 (5 bases). Germline V gene sequence: CDR1 SGHDT, CDR2 YYEEEE. Deletions cut 1 base from V and 5 bases from J, with 21 bases between. This CDR3 is 17 amino acids long. The CDR3 region has the DNA TGTGCCAGCAGCTTGTGGGGGATGACCAGGAGCGGGTATGGCTACACCTTC. It codes for CASSLWGMTRSGYGYTF. The entire variable domain, with the rest obtained from reference TRBV5-6 and TRBJ1-2, is as follows: DAGVTQSPTHLIKTRGQQVTLRCSPKSGHDTVSWYQQALGQGPQFIFQYYEEEERQRGNFPDRFSGHQFPNYSSELNVNALLLGDSALYLCASSLWGMTRSGYGYTFGSGTRLTVV.

In DNA form, the CDR3 reads TGTGCCAGCACCCCCAATGACTATGGCTACACCTTC. Its protein is CASTPNDYGYTF. The chain employs TRBV7-9 and TRBJ1-2; no clear D gene. There are 12 residues in the CDR3. Germline V lookup: CDR1 SEHNR, CDR2 FQNEAQ (reference sequence). Trimming left V 7 bases short and J 3 bases short, with 9 bases between.

The V and J genes are TRBV10-3 and TRBJ2-3; D gene unclear. The CDR3 covers 19 residues. Germline loops: CDR1 ENHRY, CDR2 SYGVKD. Between the trimmed V and J ends, which lost 2 bases and 3 bases, there was a span of 24 bases. The CDR3 nucleotides are TGTGCCATCAGTGAGCCTCCTGAGTCCGAATACTCGAGGACAGATACGCAGTATTTT. Translation: CAISEPPESEYSRTDTQYF.

The rearrangement joins TRBV5-1 to TRBJ2-7; D may be TRBD1 (6 bases). Germline V gene lookup returns CDR1 SGHRS and CDR2 YFSETQ. V was cut by 0 bases and J by 3 bases, with 13 bases left in between. The CDR3 consists of 15 residues. The CDR3 coding sequence is TGCGCCAGCAGCTTGGCCCAGGGGTCGGACTACGAGCAGTACTTC. Translated: CASSLAQGSDYEQYF.

The chain links TRBV9 to TRBJ2-5; 8 bases align to TRBD1. This CDR3 spans 14 amino acids. J gave up 4 bases and V 2 bases, and 4 bases lay outside the gene matches. Germline V lookup: CDR1 SGDLS, CDR2 YYNGEE. CDR3 nucleotides: TGTGCCAGCAGCGTTGACAGGGGAGGAGAGACCCAGTACTTC. Its protein product is CASSVDRGGETQYF.

The V and J genes are TRBV7-2 and TRBJ2-1, with a tentative D call TRBD2 (6 bases). The CDR3 loop spans 13 amino acids. Germline-derived CDR1 and CDR2 are SGHTA and FQGNSA. V lost 1 base and J 7 bases, leaving 8 bases between the germline ends. The CDR3 reads CASSLVTSNEQFF. The DNA of the CDR3 is TGTGCCAGCAGCTTAGTGACTAGTAATGAGCAGTTCTTC.

The V gene is TRBV5-4, the J gene TRBJ1-5; TRBD1 matches at 8 bases. Germline lookup yields CDR1 SGHNT and CDR2 YYREEE (reference sequence). The CDR3 extends over 15 amino acids. The J segment lost 5 bases and the V segment lost 0 bases, leaving 4 bases of the junction unmatched. For the CDR3, the DNA is TGTGCCAGCAGCTTGGGACAGGGGATCGATCAGCCCCAGCATTTT. Protein product: CASSLGQGIDQPQHF.

The chain recombines TRBV30 with TRBJ1-6; D is perhaps TRBD1 (6 bases). This CDR3 region has 13 residues. V lost 3 bases and J lost 8, with 11 bases in between. CDR1 and CDR2 (germline): GTSNPN, SVGIG (reference sequence). CDR3 amino acids: CAWRTGLDSPLHF. CDR3 nucleotide sequence: TGTGCCTGGAGGACAGGTCTTGATTCACCCCTCCACTTT.

The V gene is TRBV5-1, the J gene TRBJ1-1, with a possible D match to TRBD1 (5 bases). Trimming stripped 4 bases from V and 3 bases from J, with 19 bases between. Germline CDR1 is SGHRS and CDR2 is YFSETQ. The CDR3 has 16 residues. The CDR3 DNA reads TGCGCCAGCAGCCGCGGGGGTGGTGGTGGTTACACTGAAGCTTTCTTT. As protein: CASSRGGGGGYTEAFF.

This clone was observed a single time. This chain links TRBV10-3 with TRBJ1-6, with TRBD1 matching 7 bases. The J segment lost 5 bases and the V segment lost 10 bases, leaving 5 bases of the junction unmatched. Per the germline V gene, CDR1 is ENHRY and CDR2 is SYGVKD. The CDR3 covers 13 residues. The chain's CDR3 is CANSGTDNSPLHF. Here the CDR3 DNA reads TGTGCCAACTCCGGGACAGATAATTCACCCCTCCACTTT.

This clone has a single count. This sequence joins TRBV11-3 and TRBJ2-1; D may be TRBD2 (5 bases). Trimming cost V 3 bases and J 0 bases, with 6 bases left between them. The CDR3 is 14 amino acids. Per the germline V gene, CDR1 is SGHNT and CDR2 is YENEEA. The CDR3 reads CASSFRDSYNEQFF. The CDR3 DNA follows: TGTGCCAGCAGCTTTCGGGACTCCTACAATGAGCAGTTCTTC.